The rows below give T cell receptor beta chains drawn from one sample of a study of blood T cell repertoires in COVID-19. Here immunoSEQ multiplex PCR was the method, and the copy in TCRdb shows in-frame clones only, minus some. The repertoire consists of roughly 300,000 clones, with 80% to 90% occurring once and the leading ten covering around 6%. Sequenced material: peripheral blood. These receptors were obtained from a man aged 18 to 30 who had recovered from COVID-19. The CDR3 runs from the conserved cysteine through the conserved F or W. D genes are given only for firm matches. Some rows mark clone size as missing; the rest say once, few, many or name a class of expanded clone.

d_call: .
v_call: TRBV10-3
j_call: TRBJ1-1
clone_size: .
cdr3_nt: TGTGCCATCAGGGGGACAAATTTGAACACTGAAGCTTTCTTT
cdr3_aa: CAIRGTNLNTEAFF

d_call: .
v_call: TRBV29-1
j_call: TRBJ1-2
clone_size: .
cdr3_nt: TGCAGCGTTGTGGTCCTATCGAAGAACTATGGCTACACCTTC
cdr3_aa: CSVVVLSKNYGYTF

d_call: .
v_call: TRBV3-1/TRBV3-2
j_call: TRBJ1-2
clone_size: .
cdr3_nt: TGTGCCAGCAGCCAAGATGGTCCGGGTGGAAGTGGCTACACCTTC
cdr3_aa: CASSQDGPGGSGYTF

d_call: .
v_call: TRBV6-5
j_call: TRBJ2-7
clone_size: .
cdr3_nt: TGTGCCAGCAGTTACTCGAGGACAGTCCACGAGCAGTACTTC
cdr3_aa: CASSYSRTVHEQYF

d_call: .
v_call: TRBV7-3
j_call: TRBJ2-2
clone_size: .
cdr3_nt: TGTGCCAGCAGCTTTATGAACACCGGGGAGCTGTTTTTT
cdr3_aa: CASSFMNTGELFF

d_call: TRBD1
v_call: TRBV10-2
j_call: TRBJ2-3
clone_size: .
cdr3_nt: TGCGCCAGCAGTGAACAGGGGGCAACAGATACGCAGTATTTT
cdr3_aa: CASSEQGATDTQYF

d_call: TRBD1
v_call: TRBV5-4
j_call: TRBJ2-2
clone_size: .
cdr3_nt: TGTGCCAGCAGCTCCCGGGACAGGGGCCCCGGGGAGCTGTTTTTT
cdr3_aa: CASSSRDRGPGELFF

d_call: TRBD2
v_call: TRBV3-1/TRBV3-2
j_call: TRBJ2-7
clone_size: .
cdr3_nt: TGTGCCAGCAGCCGAGGGACTAGCGGGAGATACGAGCAGTACTTC
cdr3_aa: CASSRGTSGRYEQYF

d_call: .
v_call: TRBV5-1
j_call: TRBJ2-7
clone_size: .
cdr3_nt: TGCGCCAGCAGCTTGGGGGGGCGCTACGAGCAGTACTTC
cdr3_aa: CASSLGGRYEQYF

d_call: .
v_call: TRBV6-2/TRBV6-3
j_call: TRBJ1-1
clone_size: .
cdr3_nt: TGTGCCAGCAGTTACTCCCTTACTGGAGCTTTCTTT
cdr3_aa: CASSYSLTGAFF

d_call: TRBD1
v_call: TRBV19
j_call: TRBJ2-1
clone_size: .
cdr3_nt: TGTGCCACTCGATCCGACAGGGACCCCCTCAATTACGAGCAGTTCTTC
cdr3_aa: CATRSDRDPLNYEQFF

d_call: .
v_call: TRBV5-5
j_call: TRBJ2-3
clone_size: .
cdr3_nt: TGTGCCAGCAGCTTGGCTCGTGTGCGCGGGCGGTACACAGATACGCAGTATTTT
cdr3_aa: CASSLARVRGRYTDTQYF

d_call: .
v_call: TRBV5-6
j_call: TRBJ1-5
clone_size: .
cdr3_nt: TGTGCCAGCAGCCTTGGAGGACAGCATAGCAATCAGCCCCAGCATTTT
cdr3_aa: CASSLGGQHSNQPQHF

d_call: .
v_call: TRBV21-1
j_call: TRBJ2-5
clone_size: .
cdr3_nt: TGTGCCAGCAGCTCCCTGGGAGGAAGTAGCGGGAGACGGGAGACCCAGTACTTC
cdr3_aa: CASSSLGGSSGRRETQYF

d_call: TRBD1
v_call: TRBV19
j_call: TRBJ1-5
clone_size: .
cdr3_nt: TGTGCCAGTACCCCCCAGGACAGGGGTTTTCAGCCCCAGCATTTT
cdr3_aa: CASTPQDRGFQPQHF

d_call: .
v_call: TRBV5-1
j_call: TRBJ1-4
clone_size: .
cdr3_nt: TGCGCCAGCAGCGCCTCAGTGAGGGCAACTAATGAAAAACTGTTTTTT
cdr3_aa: CASSASVRATNEKLFF

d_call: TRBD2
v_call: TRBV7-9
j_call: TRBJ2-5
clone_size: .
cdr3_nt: TGTGCCAGCAGCTTACAGCGGGATGAAGAGACCCAGTACTTC
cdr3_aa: CASSLQRDEETQYF

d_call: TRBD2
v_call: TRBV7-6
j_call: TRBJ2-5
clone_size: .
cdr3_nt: TGTGCCAGCAGCTTGTCCTCCGCGGGGGGCGAGGAGACCCAGTACTTC
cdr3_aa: CASSLSSAGGEETQYF

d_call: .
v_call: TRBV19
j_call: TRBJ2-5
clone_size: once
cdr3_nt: TGTGCCAGTAGTATGGGGGGAATTCAGGAGACCCAGTACTTC
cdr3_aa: CASSMGGIQETQYF

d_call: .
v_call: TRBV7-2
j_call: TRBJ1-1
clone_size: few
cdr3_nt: TGTGCCAGCGGATCATTGCGGGAAGCTTTCTTT
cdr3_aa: CASGSLREAFF

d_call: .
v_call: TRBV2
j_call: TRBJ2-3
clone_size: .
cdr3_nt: TGTGCCAGCAGTACAGGTTATGGGACAGATACGCAGTATTTT
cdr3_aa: CASSTGYGTDTQYF

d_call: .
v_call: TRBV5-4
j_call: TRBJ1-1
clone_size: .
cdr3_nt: TGTGCCAGCACCCTGCGGGAAACGAACACTGAAGCTTTCTTT
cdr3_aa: CASTLRETNTEAFF

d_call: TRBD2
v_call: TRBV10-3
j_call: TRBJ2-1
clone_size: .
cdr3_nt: TGTGCCATCCGACGGATAGCGGGGGGGGACAATGAGCAGTTCTTC
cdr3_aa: CAIRRIAGGDNEQFF

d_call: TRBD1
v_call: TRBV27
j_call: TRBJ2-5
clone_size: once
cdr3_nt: TGTGCCAGCAGTTCGATCGGACAGGGACGGGAGACCCAGTACTTC
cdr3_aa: CASSSIGQGRETQYF

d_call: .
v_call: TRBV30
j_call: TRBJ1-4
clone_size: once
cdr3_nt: TGTGCCTGGAGTGAGAACAGCTGGAATGAAAAACTGTTTTTT
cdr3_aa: CAWSENSWNEKLFF

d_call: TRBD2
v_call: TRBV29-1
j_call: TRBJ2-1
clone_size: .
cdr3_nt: TGCAGCGCGCTAGCGGGAGACGGTGAGCAGTTCTTC
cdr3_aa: CSALAGDGEQFF

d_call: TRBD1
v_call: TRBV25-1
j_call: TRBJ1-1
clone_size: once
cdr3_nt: TGTGCCAGCAGTGAAACAGGGGGAGTCGACACTGAAGCTTTCTTT
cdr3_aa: CASSETGGVDTEAFF

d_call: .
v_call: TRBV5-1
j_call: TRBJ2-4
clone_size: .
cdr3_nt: TGCGCCAGCAGCTTGGAACCGGGGGACCTAGCCAAAAACATTCAGTACTTC
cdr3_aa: CASSLEPGDLAKNIQYF

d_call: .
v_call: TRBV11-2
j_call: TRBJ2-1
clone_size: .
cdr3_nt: TGTGCCAGCAGCTCTCTCCGTGGGGGGGAGCAGTTCTTC
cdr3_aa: CASSSLRGGEQFF

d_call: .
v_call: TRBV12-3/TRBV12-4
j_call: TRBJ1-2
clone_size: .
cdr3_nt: TGTGCCAGCAGCCCCGGGAGGGATGGTGGCTACACCTTC
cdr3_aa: CASSPGRDGGYTF

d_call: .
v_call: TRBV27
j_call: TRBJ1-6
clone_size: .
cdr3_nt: TGTGCCAGCAGTTTATCGCTGGCAACTAATTCACCCCTCCACTTT
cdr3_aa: CASSLSLATNSPLHF

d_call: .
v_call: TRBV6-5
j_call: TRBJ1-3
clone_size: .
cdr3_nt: TGTGCCAGCAGTTATGGACCGACTAGTGACACCATATATTTT
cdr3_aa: CASSYGPTSDTIYF

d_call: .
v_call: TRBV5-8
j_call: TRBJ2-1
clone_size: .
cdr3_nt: TGTGCCAGCAGCTGGCGGACTACGATCAGCTCCTACAATGAGCAGTTCTTC
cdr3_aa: CASSWRTTISSYNEQFF

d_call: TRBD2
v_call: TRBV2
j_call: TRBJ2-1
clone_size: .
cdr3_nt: TGTGCCAGCACCCAAACATTAGCGGGTCGAGACAATGAGCAGTTCTTC
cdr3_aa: CASTQTLAGRDNEQFF

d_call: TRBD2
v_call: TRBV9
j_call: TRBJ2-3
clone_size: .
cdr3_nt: TGTGCCAGCAGCCCCCGGACTAGCTGGGTAGATACGCAGTATTTT
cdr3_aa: CASSPRTSWVDTQYF

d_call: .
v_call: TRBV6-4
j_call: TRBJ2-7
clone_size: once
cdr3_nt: TGTGCCAGCAGTGAGCAGGGGGGATCCTACGAGCAGTACTTC
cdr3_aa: CASSEQGGSYEQYF

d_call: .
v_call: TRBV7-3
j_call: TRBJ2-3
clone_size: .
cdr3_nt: TGTGCCAGCAGCCTCCGTCCCTCTAGCACAGATACGCAGTATTTT
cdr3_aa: CASSLRPSSTDTQYF

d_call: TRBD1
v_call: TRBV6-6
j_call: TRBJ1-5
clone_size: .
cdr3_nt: TGTGCCAGCAGTCCCGGGACAGGGGGCCCCAATCAGCCCCAGCATTTT
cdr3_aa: CASSPGTGGPNQPQHF

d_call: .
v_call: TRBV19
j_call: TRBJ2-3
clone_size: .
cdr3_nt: TGTGCCAGTAGTATAGATTTTCGGAGGACTGCGCAGTATTTT
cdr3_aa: CASSIDFRRTAQYF

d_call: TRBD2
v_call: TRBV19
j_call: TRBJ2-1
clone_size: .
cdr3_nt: TGTGCCAGTAGCGGACTAGCGGGAGACGGGAACTCCTACAATGAGCAGTTCTTC
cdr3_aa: CASSGLAGDGNSYNEQFF